Below are 14 T cell receptor beta chains sequenced from a single sample in a study of blood T cell repertoires in COVID-19. The repertoire was sequenced with immunoSEQ multiplex PCR; TCRdb's copy has only in-frame clones and lacks some. The sample contains under 150,000 clones, roughly nine tenths of which appear only once. Sequences were obtained from peripheral blood. The receptors derive from a man in his sixties with COVID-19, enrolled during active disease.

For the CDR3, the DNA is TGTGCCAGTAGTATAGGGGGGGGGACCTACAATGAGCAGTTCTTC. It is translated as CASSIGGGTYNEQFF. V and J are TRBV19 and TRBJ2-1, with 7 bases identical to TRBD2. Trimming removed 1 base from V and 2 bases from J; junction bases left unmatched: 2. The V gene's germline CDR1 is LNHDA and CDR2 SQIVND (reference sequence). The CDR3 is 15 residues long. The whole variable domain, remainder taken from reference TRBV19 and TRBJ2-1, is DGGITQSPKYLFRKEGQNVTLSCEQNLNHDAMYWYRQDPGQGLRLIYYSQIVNDFQKGDIAEGYSVSREKKESFPLTVTSAQKNPTAFYLCASSIGGGTYNEQFFGPGTRLTVL.

This chain connects TRBV2 to TRBJ1-2; 9 nucleotides agree with TRBD1. The CDR3 extends over 16 amino acids. Looked up from germline, CDR1 is SNHLY and CDR2 is FYNNEI. Trimming cost V 6 bases and J 0 bases; bases outside gene matches: 8. Here the CDR3 DNA reads TGTGCCAGCAGCTTAACAGGGGGCGAGACTAACTATGGCTACACCTTC. The encoded protein is CASSLTGGETNYGYTF. Full variable domain (outside the CDR3, taken from reference TRBV2 and TRBJ1-2): EPEVTQTPSHQVTQMGQEVILRCVPISNHLYFYWYRQILGQKVEFLVSFYNNEISEKSEIFDDQFSVERPDGSNFTLKIRSTKLEDSAMYFCASSLTGGETNYGYTFGSGTRLTVV.

The V call is TRBV19, the J call TRBJ1-5; D unclear. The germline V gene encodes CDR1 LNHDA and CDR2 SQIVND (reference sequence). CDR3 size: 12 residues. V dropped 7 bases and J dropped 2 bases, with 6 bases sitting between them. CDR3 bases: TGTGCCAGTAATATCGGCAATCAGCCCCAGCATTTT. Residues: CASNIGNQPQHF.

V usage is TRBV28 and J usage is TRBJ1-5; D is undetermined. V lost 5 bases, J lost 5 bases, and 7 bases lay in between. The CDR3 is 12 residues long. Germline assignment: CDR1 MDHEN and CDR2 SYDVKM. CDR3 DNA sequence: TGTGCCAGCAGTGGGCCGGATCAGCCCCAGCATTTT. Its translation: CASSGPDQPQHF.

The chain employs TRBV6-2 or TRBV6-3 and TRBJ2-1; 9 bases fit TRBD1. Per germline, CDR1 MNHEY and CDR2 SVGEGT. CDR3 length: 17 amino acids. Losses at the gene ends were 0 bases for V and 4 bases for J; bases not matched to a gene: 7. The CDR3 region is CASSYSKLDRGYNEQFF. The CDR3 nucleotides read TGTGCCAGCAGTTACTCGAAATTAGACAGGGGGTACAATGAGCAGTTCTTC.

The rearrangement joins TRBV24-1 to TRBJ2-7; 10 nucleotides align to TRBD2. The CDR3 has 15 residues. Germline values: CDR1 KGHDR, CDR2 SFDVKD. Trimming took 3 bases from V and 5 from J; bases not matched to a gene: 6. The CDR3 DNA reads TGTGCCACCAGTGATGCCGGGACTAGCGTTGACGAGCAGTACTTC. This sequence encodes CATSDAGTSVDEQYF.

V gene TRBV5-4 combines with J gene TRBJ2-7, with D possibly TRBD2 on 5 matching bases. Trimming cost V 3 bases and J 3 bases, with 10 bases left between them. CDR1 and CDR2 from the germline V gene are SGHNT and YYREEE (reference sequence). There are 13 residues in the CDR3. This CDR3 reads CASSSTGYYEQYF. The DNA for the CDR3 is TGTGCCAGCAGCTCGACGGGGTACTACGAGCAGTACTTC.

This rearrangement joins TRBV6-5 to TRBJ1-2; TRBD1 is a possible D gene (6 bases). This CDR3 has 14 residues. Germline values: CDR1 MNHEY, CDR2 SVGAGI. V gave up 5 bases and J gave up 5 bases, with 15 bases separating them. CDR3 nucleotides: TGTGCCAGCAGTCCCCCAGGACAGTTATATGGCTACACCTTC. It specifies CASSPPGQLYGYTF.

The J gene is TRBJ2-4, the V gene TRBV6-5; 8 positions match TRBD1. V was clipped by 6 bases and J by 8 bases; unmatched bases: 9. This CDR3 is built from 14 residues. Per germline, CDR1 MNHEY and CDR2 SVGAGI. CDR3 sequence reads: CASSTGTGVDIQYF. CDR3 in DNA: TGTGCCAGCAGCACCGGGACAGGTGTTGACATTCAGTACTTC.

The chain uses TRBV14 and TRBJ1-2; 7 bases are shared with TRBD1. The CDR3 has 16 amino acids. CDR1 is SGHDN and CDR2 is FVKESK in the germline V gene. The ends lost 1 base at V and 8 bases at J; junction bases unmatched: 13. The CDR3: CASSQVFGTALGGYTF. For the CDR3, the DNA is TGTGCCAGCAGCCAAGTTTTTGGGACAGCCTTAGGGGGCTACACCTTC. Based on the CDR3 plus reference TRBV14 and TRBJ1-2, the full variable domain is EAGVTQFPSHSVIEKGQTVTLRCDPISGHDNLYWYRRVMGKEIKFLLHFVKESKQDESGMPNNRFLAERTGGTYSTLKVQPAELEDSGVYFCASSQVFGTALGGYTFGSGTRLTVV.

The chain joins TRBV7-9 to TRBJ1-2; D not certain. This CDR3 comprises 14 residues. CDR1 is SEHNR and CDR2 is FQNEAQ in the germline V gene (reference sequence). V shed 2 bases and J shed 7 bases, with 14 bases lying between them. The CDR3 reads CASSLMTSEAGYTF. In DNA, the CDR3 is TGTGCCAGCAGCTTAATGACGAGCGAGGCTGGCTACACCTTC.

This clone was recorded a few times. The chain employs TRBV5-1 and TRBJ1-4; 9 positions match TRBD1. The V gene's germline CDR1 is SGHRS and CDR2 YFSETQ. This CDR3 has 16 amino acids. The trim removed 4 bases at V and 7 bases at J, leaving 11 bases unmatched. The CDR3 here is CASSRTSGQGAEKLFF. The CDR3, as DNA: TGCGCCAGCAGCAGGACTTCGGGACAGGGTGCTGAAAAACTGTTTTTT. Full variable domain (remainder filled in from reference TRBV5-1 and TRBJ1-4): KAGVTQTPRYLIKTRGQQVTLSCSPISGHRSVSWYQQTPGQGLQFLFEYFSETQRNKGNFPGRFSGRQFSNSRSEMNVSTLELGDSALYLCASSRTSGQGAEKLFFGSGTQLSVL.

The chain carries TRBV10-3 and TRBJ2-3; TRBD2 aligns across 7 bases. The germline V gene has CDR1 ENHRY and CDR2 SYGVKD. V lost 2 bases, J lost 0 bases, and 11 bases stayed unmatched. The CDR3 runs 18 residues. The CDR3 region is CAISEMGPSGASTDTQYF. The CDR3 coding sequence is TGTGCCATCAGTGAGATGGGCCCGAGCGGGGCGAGCACAGATACGCAGTATTTT.

This sequence joins TRBV7-6 and TRBJ1-3, with unresolved D. The V and J ends lost 5 bases and 0 bases respectively, with 14 bases between them. Per the germline V gene, CDR1 is SGHVS and CDR2 is FNYEAQ. The CDR3 runs 16 residues. This chain's CDR3 is CASSPGLESSGNTIYF. The CDR3 nucleotides read TGTGCCAGCAGCCCTGGACTGGAGAGCTCTGGAAACACCATATATTTT.